These T cell receptor beta chains were read from a single sample in a study of blood T cell repertoires in COVID-19. Clones were sequenced by immunoSEQ multiplex PCR, and TCRdb holds only the in-frame ones, with some missing. The table shows about 200,000 clones, with around nine tenths occurring only once. The sample comprised peripheral blood. These receptors came from a man in his late teens or twenties with active or convalescent COVID-19. Each CDR3 is given with its conserved first and last residue. D genes are given only for firm matches. Rows may omit the clone size; those that give it use once, few, many or a size class.

TRBJ2-2,.,TRBD2,TRBV12-5,TGTGCTAGTGGTTCACCTGAGGGACTAGCGGGAGTAGGGACCGGGGAGCTGTTTTTT,CASGSPEGLAGVGTGELFF
TRBJ1-2,.,TRBD1,TRBV27,TGTGCCAGCAGTTTATCCGGGACAGGGTCTGTTGGCTACACCTTC,CASSLSGTGSVGYTF
TRBJ2-5,once,TRBD2,TRBV9,TGTGCCAGCAGCCCCCGACTAGCAGGGGAGACCCAGTACTTC,CASSPRLAGETQYF
TRBJ2-1,.,.,TRBV10-2,TGCGCCAGCAGTCGAATCAGAAAATCTTACAATGAGCAGTTCTTC,CASSRIRKSYNEQFF
TRBJ1-1,few,.,TRBV9,TGTGCCAGCAGCCCCCGGACAGTGACAATGAACACTGAAGCTTTCTTT,CASSPRTVTMNTEAFF
TRBJ1-2,.,TRBD1,TRBV9,TGTGCCAGCAGCGGGACCGGACAGGGAAACTATGGCTACACCTTC,CASSGTGQGNYGYTF
TRBJ2-2,.,TRBD1,TRBV9,TGTGCCAGCAGCGCCCCTCGGGACAGTGTCACCGGGGAGCTGTTTTTT,CASSAPRDSVTGELFF
TRBJ2-1,.,TRBD2,TRBV7-2,TGTGCCAGCTACGCGGGACTAAGCGTGAATGAGCAGTTCTTC,CASYAGLSVNEQFF
TRBJ2-3,.,.,TRBV14,TGTGCCAGCAGCCAAGACCCAGGGGCAGATACGCAGTATTTT,CASSQDPGADTQYF
TRBJ1-6,.,.,TRBV12-3/TRBV12-4,TGTGCCAGCAGCCGGACAGCGGATTCACCCCTCCACTTT,CASSRTADSPLHF